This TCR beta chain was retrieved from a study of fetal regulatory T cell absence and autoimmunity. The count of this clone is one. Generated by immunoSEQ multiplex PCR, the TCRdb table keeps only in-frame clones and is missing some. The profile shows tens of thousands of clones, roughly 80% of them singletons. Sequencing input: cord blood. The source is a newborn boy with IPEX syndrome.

CDR3 region: CASSLTPGQGWGETQYF. CDR3 sequence (DNA): TGTGCCAGCAGCTTAACCCCGGGACAGGGGTGGGGGGAGACCCAGTACTTC. The V gene is TRBV11-2, the J gene TRBJ2-5, with 10 bases fitting TRBD1. Unmatched junction bases numbered 11, after V lost 2 bases and J lost 5 bases. CDR1 is SGHAT and CDR2 is FQNNGV in the germline V gene. The CDR3 is 17 amino acids.